Listed here are 22 T cell receptor beta chains from one sample, sequenced in a study of metastatic and nonmetastatic thyroid tumors. Prior to thyroid surgery, none of the patients had received any treatment. TCRdb re-called the PCR reads via MiXCR. Among about 15,000 clones listed, about 28% were seen once. The sample comprised blood. Every receptor here comes from a female donor with papillary thyroid cancer or a benign thyroid nodule (not recorded which). Some clones in this sample may be carry-over from other donors' samples.

This clone is labeled medium-sized. The chain is built from TRBV15 and TRBJ1-1, with no clear D. Trimming removed 1 base from V and 1 base from J, with 10 bases in between. The germline gives CDR1 LNHNV, CDR2 YYDKDF (reference sequence). This CDR3 has 15 amino acids. This chain's CDR3 is CATSRGGYSNTEAFF. The CDR3 bases are TGTGCCACCAGCAGAGGCGGGTATTCGAACACTGAAGCTTTCTTT.

This clone appeared a few times. In DNA, the CDR3 is TGTGCCATCAGTGATGGGAATCAGCCCCAGCATTTT. As protein: CAISDGNQPQHF. The rearrangement uses TRBV10-3 and TRBJ1-5, with D uncertain. Germline V CDR1 and CDR2: ENHRY, SYGVKD. Trimming removed 3 bases from V and 4 bases from J, with 4 bases in between. The CDR3 consists of 12 residues.

This clone occurred many times. V is TRBV18 and J is TRBJ2-3; no reliable D call. Germline CDR1 is KGHSH and CDR2 is LQKENI. The CDR3 has 15 amino acids. V shed 2 bases and J shed 2 bases, with 11 bases lying between them. The CDR3 reads CASSPVLSSTDTQYF. Written as DNA, the CDR3 is TGTGCCAGCTCACCAGTTCTGTCCTCCACAGATACGCAGTATTTT.

This clone was counted ten times or more. The CDR3 loop is CASSDGTGGFSEAFF. In DNA form, the CDR3 reads TGTGCCAGCAGTGACGGGACAGGGGGGTTCTCTGAAGCTTTCTTT. V usage is TRBV6-4 and J usage is TRBJ1-1; 11 bases map to TRBD1. Germline V CDR1 and CDR2: MRHNA, SNTAGT. Unmatched junction bases numbered 5, after V lost 2 bases and J lost 6 bases. The CDR3 covers 15 residues.

This chain uses TRBV4-1 with TRBJ2-7, with TRBD1 matching 7 bases. CDR3 length equals 16 residues. The germline gives CDR1 MGHRA, CDR2 YSYEKL. V shed 2 bases and J 3 bases; nucleotides not matched to a gene: 10. The CDR3 spells CASSQMTGTVYYEQYF. The DNA for the CDR3 is TGCGCCAGCAGCCAAATGACCGGGACAGTCTACTACGAGCAGTACTTC.

Concerning this clone: The germline gene is not matched at one end of the junction; a read error may be the cause. The rearrangement uses TRBV28 and TRBJ1-3; D gene uncertain. This CDR3 contains 11 residues. The germline CDR1 and CDR2 sequences are MDHEN and SYDVKM. The CDR3 DNA reads as TGTGCCAGTCACTCTGGAAGCACCATATATTTT. Its protein product is CASHSGSTIYF.

This clone occurred many times. The rearrangement joins TRBV2 to TRBJ1-1; 8 bases fit TRBD1. V shed 6 bases, J shed 0 bases, and the junction held 9 bases outside the gene matches. Germline values: CDR1 SNHLY, CDR2 FYNNEI. The CDR3 runs to 16 residues. This CDR3 reads CASRDGGTGLNTEAFF. Written as DNA, the CDR3 is TGTGCCAGCAGGGACGGTGGGACAGGACTGAACACTGAAGCTTTCTTT.

This chain connects TRBV20-1 to TRBJ1-5; D not resolved. Trimming removed 3 bases at V and 3 bases at J, with 15 bases between. Germline V lookup: CDR1 DFQATT, CDR2 SNEGSKA (reference sequence). The CDR3 sequence is 15 residues long. The CDR3 DNA is TGCAGTGCTAGTGATCGCATGGCCCTCAATCAGCCCCAGCATTTT. Protein: CSASDRMALNQPQHF.

This clone was counted at least ten times. The chain employs TRBV5-1 and TRBJ1-1, with 10 bases identical to TRBD1. The trim removed 7 bases at V and 1 base at J, leaving 7 bases unmatched. The CDR3 contains 15 residues. Germline V gives CDR1 SGHRS, CDR2 YFSETQ. This chain's CDR3 is CASWVGTGANTEAFF. The CDR3 bases are TGCGCCAGCTGGGTGGGGACAGGGGCGAACACTGAAGCTTTCTTT.

This clone was picked up a small number of times. This chain joins TRBV12-3 or TRBV12-4 and TRBJ2-2; the D gene is possibly TRBD1 (6 bases). The V and J ends lost 10 bases and 2 bases respectively, with 14 bases between them. The CDR3 length is 14 residues. CDR3 sequence: CAILRDTNTGELFF. In nucleotides, the CDR3 is TGTGCCATCCTCCGGGACACCAACACCGGGGAGCTGTTTTTT.

This clone has just a few counts. The chain carries TRBV12-3 or TRBV12-4 and TRBJ2-1; D may be TRBD1 (5 bases). The CDR3 consists of 11 residues. Trimming pared 7 bases from V and 10 bases from J, leaving 11 bases between. The CDR3: CASNQGREQFF. CDR3 sequence (DNA): TGTGCCAGCAACCAGGGAAGGGAGCAGTTCTTC.

This clone was observed many times. The J gene is TRBJ2-5, the V gene TRBV11-2; D perhaps matches TRBD1 (6 bases). The CDR3 spans 15 residues. Trimming cost V 1 base and J 2 bases, with 11 bases left between them. CDR1 is SGHAT and CDR2 is FQNNGV in the germline V gene. The CDR3 is CASSLVPGVQETQYF. The CDR3 DNA sequence: TGTGCCAGCAGCTTAGTCCCAGGGGTACAAGAGACCCAGTACTTC.

The chain combines TRBV11-2 with TRBJ1-4, with D uncertain. V lost 0 bases and J lost 1, with 9 bases in between. The CDR3 consists of 16 residues. The germline CDR1 and CDR2 sequences are SGHAT and FQNNGV. CDR3 in amino acids: CASSLDRSLTNEKLFF. The CDR3, as DNA: TGTGCCAGCAGCTTAGATCGGTCCCTAACTAATGAAAAACTGTTTTTT.

This clone was seen repeatedly, ten times or more. This chain links TRBV11-2 with TRBJ2-1; D may be TRBD1 or TRBD2 (5 bases each). Trimming took off 5 bases at V and 8 bases at J, with 19 bases between the two ends. This CDR3 has 15 amino acids. Germline loops: CDR1 SGHAT, CDR2 FQNNGV. DNA of the CDR3: TGTGCCAGCAGCCCCCACCACTTAGGGGACCATGAGCAGTTCTTC. Translated, it gives CASSPHHLGDHEQFF.

The rearrangement links TRBV20-1 to TRBJ1-2; D is unclear. Germline loops: CDR1 DFQATT, CDR2 SNEGSKA (reference sequence). V was shortened by 1 base and J by 4 bases, with 10 bases between the two germline ends. The CDR3 is made up of 13 amino acids. For the CDR3, the DNA is TGCAGTGCTAGAGTGGAGGTTATCTATGGCTACACCTTC. This encodes CSARVEVIYGYTF.

At least ten counts were recorded for this clone. The chain links TRBV29-1 to TRBJ2-7; 7 nucleotides agree with TRBD1. Germline V lookup: CDR1 SQVTM, CDR2 ANQGSEA. J lost 2 bases, V lost 7 bases, and 8 bases had no gene match. There are 13 residues in the CDR3. The CDR3 loop is CSASRQGAYEQYF. The CDR3 DNA reads TGCAGCGCCAGTCGGCAGGGGGCCTACGAGCAGTACTTC.

The rearrangement uses TRBV20-1 and TRBJ2-3; D gene ambiguous. CDR3 length: 16 residues. V dropped 0 bases and J dropped 1 base, with 14 bases sitting between them. Germline CDR1 reads DFQATT; CDR2 reads SNEGSKA (reference sequence). The CDR3 region has the DNA TGCAGTGCTAGAGATCTCTCCTCGGCGGGCACAGATACGCAGTATTTT. This sequence encodes CSARDLSSAGTDTQYF.

In its sample, this clone was seen many times. Other DNA sequences from this sample encode an identical CDR3 as well. This chain's CDR3 is CATSRSPPGQGTDTQYF. The CDR3 DNA follows: TGTGCCACCAGCAGATCACCGCCGGGACAGGGGACAGATACGCAGTATTTT. This sequence joins TRBV15 and TRBJ2-3; 10 bases align to TRBD1. CDR1 and CDR2 from the germline V gene are LNHNV and YYDKDF (reference sequence). The ends lost 2 bases at V and 3 bases at J; junction bases unmatched: 8. This CDR3 comprises 17 residues.

This clone is categorized as medium-sized. The chain combines TRBV6-5 with TRBJ2-2, with a possible D match to TRBD2 (5 bases). The CDR3 covers 15 residues. The V gene's germline CDR1 is MNHEY and CDR2 SVGAGI. Trimming removed 2 bases at V and 4 bases at J, with 11 bases between. The CDR3 bases are TGTGCCAGCAGTTACGGGCTAGCAGGCACCGGGGAGCTGTTTTTT. It yields the protein CASSYGLAGTGELFF.

V and J are TRBV20-1 and TRBJ2-3, with D unclear. CDR1 and CDR2 (germline): DFQATT, SNEGSKA (reference sequence). CDR3 size: 12 residues. CDR3 residues: CSSGGSTDTQYF. In DNA form, the CDR3 reads TGCAGCTCGGGCGGAAGCACAGATACGCAGTATTTT.

Worth noting for this clone: The junction and the germline gene differ at one end; a read error may be behind it. This rearrangement joins TRBV28 to TRBJ1-1, with D hard to call. Germline lookup yields CDR1 MDHEN and CDR2 SYDVKM. This CDR3 has 12 amino acids. CDR3 sequence reads: CASRLGRATAFF. Written as DNA, the CDR3 is TGTGCGAGCAGGCTGGGTCGGGCCACGGCTTTCTTT.

The CDR3 sequence: CASMEGLAGDEQYV. The CDR3 DNA follows: TGTGCCAGCATGGAGGGACTAGCGGGAGATGAGCAGTACGTC. V gene TRBV6-2 or TRBV6-3 combines with J gene TRBJ2-7, with 14 bases that match TRBD2. CDR3 length: 14 residues. V lost 7 bases to trimming and J lost 7 bases; unmatched junction nucleotides: 6. Germline CDR1 MNHEY, CDR2 SVGEGT.